Listed here are 5 T cell receptor beta chains from one sample, sequenced in a study of T cells after yellow fever vaccination. MiXCR, applied by TCRdb to the 5' RACE reads, yields one record per CDR3 protein. The table shows about 330,000 distinct CDR3 sequences, with about 4% occurring only once. Sequenced material: PBMCs, taken 5 days after the yellow fever booster vaccination. The receptor source for this set is a man aged 18 to 29 who received the YFV17D yellow fever vaccine.

This clonotype occurred a few times. V is TRBV6-2 or TRBV6-3 and J is TRBJ1-5; D remains unclear. This CDR3 spans 14 amino acids. CDR1 is MNHEY, CDR2 SVGEGT, per germline. V lost 2 bases and J lost 3, with 8 bases in between. CDR3 DNA sequence: TGTGCCAGCAGTTACCTGGGGTTCAATCAGCCCCAGCATTTT. Protein: CASSYLGFNQPQHF.

This clonotype was picked up a small number of times. The J gene is TRBJ2-2, the V gene TRBV7-7, with D unresolved. CDR3 length: 13 residues. Germline V gene sequence: CDR1 SSHAT, CDR2 FNYEAQ (reference sequence). CDR3 region: CAMVAPDTGELFF. As DNA, the CDR3 is TGTGCTATGGTGGCACCAGACACCGGGGAGCTGTTTTTT.

There are a few counts of this clonotype. V gene TRBV12-3 or TRBV12-4 combines with J gene TRBJ2-7, with TRBD2 as a possible D gene (7 bases). V lost 6 bases to trimming and J lost 3 bases, with 24 bases between them. There are 17 residues in the CDR3. The CDR3 DNA sequence: TGTGCCAGCAGCCCCCATCGTGGGGGGGGGACATTCTACGAGCAGTACTTC. Protein sequence: CASSPHRGGGTFYEQYF.

This clonotype was observed a few times. V is TRBV6-2 or TRBV6-3 and J is TRBJ2-1; D unclear. The CDR3 consists of 15 residues. The V gene lost 2 bases and the J gene lost 5 bases, with 13 bases spanning the gap. Germline V CDR1 and CDR2: MNHEY, SVGEGT. The CDR3 nucleotides are TGTGCCAGCAGTTACCGCTACCGGACCGACAATGAGCAGTTCTTC. Amino acid sequence: CASSYRYRTDNEQFF.

This clonotype was counted only a few times. The CDR3 spells CASSKSTGSYEQYF. The CDR3 nucleotides read TGTGCCAGCAGCAAGAGTACAGGGTCCTACGAGCAGTACTTC. This chain uses TRBV12-3 or TRBV12-4 with TRBJ2-7, with a possible D match to TRBD1 (6 bases). The CDR3 runs 14 residues. V was clipped by 6 bases and J by 1 base, with 13 bases between them.